Presented here are 23 T cell receptor beta chains from one specimen sequenced in a study of read filtering for tumor transcriptome and immune sequencing. Molecular barcoded adaptors covering alpha/delta and beta/gamma chains were used on approximately 400 ng RNA. TCRdb reprocessed the reads with MiXCR, giving one entry per CDR3 protein. The table lists 55,000 to 60,000 distinct CDR3 sequences, 10% to 15% of them singletons, with roughly 17% in the top ten. The sequencing input was a population of CD138-negative cells sorted from bone marrow. These receptors originate from a donor older than 35 with multiple myeloma.

This clonotype was detected ten times or more. The chain employs TRBV2 and TRBJ2-4; 10 bases line up with TRBD1. With 5 bases clipped from V and 6 bases from J, the junction kept 7 bases outside the gene matches. The CDR3 consists of 15 residues. Looked up from germline, CDR1 is SNHLY and CDR2 is FYNNEI. The CDR3 DNA is TGTGCCAGCAGTATCCGGGACAGGGGAGGAAACATTCAGTACTTC. Translating gives CASSIRDRGGNIQYF.

This clonotype occurred many times. This sequence joins TRBV7-9 and TRBJ2-4; perhaps TRBD2 as D (6 bases). Germline values: CDR1 SEHNR, CDR2 FQNEAQ (reference sequence). The length of the CDR3 is 16 residues. With 1 base removed from V and 2 bases from J, the gap between germline ends came to 12 bases. This CDR3 is CASSLGGVATKNIQYF. The CDR3 coding sequence is TGTGCCAGCAGCTTAGGGGGGGTAGCGACCAAAAACATTCAGTACTTC. Supplemented by reference TRBV7-9 and TRBJ2-4, the full variable domain reads DTGVSQNPRHKITKRGQNVTFRCDPISEHNRLYWYRQTLGQGPEFLTYFQNEAQLEKSRLLSDRFSAERPKGSFSTLEIQRTEQGDSAMYLCASSLGGVATKNIQYFGAGTRLSVL.

Comments on this clonotype: Its ends do not fully match the called genes, so a read error is possible. The chain uses TRBV6-2 or TRBV6-3 and TRBJ2-6, with TRBD1 as a possible D gene (5 bases). Germline CDR1 MNHEY, CDR2 SVGEGT. CDR3 length: 19 amino acids. CDR3 in DNA: TGTGCCAGCAGTTACTCGTTCAGCCCACACAACTCTGGGGCCGACGTCCTGACTTTC. Translating it yields CASSYSFSPHNSGADVLTF.

This clonotype was counted at least ten times. The chain carries TRBV30 and TRBJ1-1; D gene unclear. Germline assignment: CDR1 GTSNPN and CDR2 SVGIG (reference sequence). This CDR3 spans 13 amino acids. V was clipped by 0 bases and J by 11 bases, with 16 bases between them. The CDR3 region is CAWSVLLGVGAFF. The CDR3 nucleotides read TGTGCCTGGAGTGTACTTTTGGGCGTCGGGGCTTTCTTT.

This clonotype was picked up a small number of times. No conserved phenylalanine or tryptophan ends this CDR3, so it is likely a read error. This chain links TRBV7-2 with TRBJ1-1, with D possibly matching TRBD1 (6 bases). This CDR3 region has 13 residues. Germline loops: CDR1 SGHTA, CDR2 FQGNSA. The CDR3 DNA reads as TGTGCCAGCAGCTGGACAGAGAACACTGAGGCTTTCCTT. Translating gives CASSWTENTEAFL.

This clonotype came up a few times. Possible read error: a much larger clone is one base away. This likely comes from a read error, as the CDR3 has no conserved phenylalanine or tryptophan at its end. The chain carries TRBV29-1 and TRBJ2-7; no clear D. The CDR3 runs 12 residues. Per germline, CDR1 SQVTM and CDR2 ANQGSEA. V was pared by 2 bases and J by 3 bases, with 8 bases between. CDR3 protein: CSVELESYEQYL. The CDR3 nucleotides are TGCAGCGTTGAATTGGAAAGCTACGAGCAGTACCTC.

This clonotype showed up many times. The V gene is TRBV29-1, the J gene TRBJ2-7; tentative D call: TRBD2 (6 bases). The V end lost 4 bases, the J end lost 5 bases, and 18 bases lay between the germline ends. This CDR3 comprises 14 residues. Per germline, CDR1 SQVTM and CDR2 ANQGSEA. DNA of the CDR3: TGCAGCGTTGCCGACAACAGGAGGGACGACGAGCAGTACTTC. Protein sequence: CSVADNRRDDEQYF.

This clonotype was found many times. This CDR3 reads CASSPQPADYNEQFF. The CDR3 DNA reads TGTGCCAGCAGCCCCCAGCCGGCGGATTACAATGAGCAGTTCTTC. The chain combines TRBV3-1 with TRBJ2-1; D unresolved. There are 15 residues in the CDR3. The germline V gene encodes CDR1 LGHDT and CDR2 YNNKEL (reference sequence). Trimming removed 4 bases at V and 4 bases at J, with 14 bases between.

V is TRBV18 and J is TRBJ1-4; 9 positions match TRBD1. Germline V gene sequence: CDR1 KGHSH, CDR2 LQKENI. The J segment lost 0 bases and the V segment lost 4 bases, leaving 15 bases of the junction unmatched. The CDR3 covers 20 residues. The CDR3 DNA sequence: TGTGCCAGCTCACAGGGGACAGGGCAAGTCCAAACTGCAACTAATGAAAAACTGTTTTTT. Amino acid sequence: CASSQGTGQVQTATNEKLFF.

This clonotype was picked up many times. CDR3 sequence: CASILTGENTEAFF. The CDR3 DNA is TGCGCCAGCATACTGACGGGGGAGAACACTGAAGCTTTCTTT. V usage is TRBV5-1 and J usage is TRBJ1-1, with a weak D call TRBD1 (5 bases). The length of the CDR3 is 14 residues. The germline CDR1 and CDR2 sequences are SGHRS and YFSETQ. V was pared by 6 bases and J by 1 base, with 13 bases between.

This clonotype has a count of ten or more. The chain recombines TRBV5-4 with TRBJ2-2, with 8 nucleotides matching TRBD1. With V trimmed by 2 bases and J by 3 bases, 3 bases remained unmatched. This CDR3 region has 15 residues. The germline CDR1 and CDR2 sequences are SGHNT and YYREEE (reference sequence). The CDR3 loop reads CASSFGQGYTGELFF. As DNA, the CDR3 is TGTGCCAGCAGCTTCGGACAGGGCTACACCGGGGAGCTGTTTTTT. Filled out from reference TRBV5-4 and TRBJ2-2, the complete variable domain reads ETGVTQSPTHLIKTRGQQVTLRCSSQSGHNTVSWYQQALGQGPQFIFQYYREEENGRGNFPPRFSGLQFPNYSSELNVNALELDDSALYLCASSFGQGYTGELFFGEGSRLTVL.

The CDR3 protein is CASSIDVRETQYF. DNA of the CDR3: TGTGCCAGTAGTATTGACGTACGAGAGACCCAGTACTTC. The gene calls are TRBV19 and TRBJ2-5, with D uncertain. The V end lost 3 bases, the J end lost 4 bases, and 9 bases lay between the germline ends. CDR1 and CDR2 (germline): LNHDA, SQIVND (reference sequence). This CDR3 comprises 13 residues.

This clonotype was observed at least ten times. The genes are TRBV5-1 and TRBJ2-7; D is perhaps TRBD1 (5 bases). This CDR3 region has 14 residues. Trimming left V 3 bases short and J 6 bases short, with 16 bases between. Germline CDR1 SGHRS, CDR2 YFSETQ. The CDR3 protein is CASSWQDNRPEQYF. The CDR3 DNA sequence: TGCGCCAGCAGCTGGCAGGACAACCGACCCGAGCAGTACTTC.

This clonotype was counted only a few times. The V gene is TRBV4-1, the J gene TRBJ2-5; 8 bases agree with TRBD2. Germline CDR1 and CDR2: MGHRA and YSYEKL. V was pared by 4 bases and J by 1 base, with 5 bases of the junction left unmatched. The CDR3 runs to 15 residues. CDR3 region: CASSPGAGAQETQYF. The CDR3 nucleotides are TGCGCCAGCAGCCCCGGAGCGGGGGCCCAAGAGACCCAGTACTTC.

This clonotype was seen only a few times. A read error may explain this, as a much larger clone is one base away. The chain couples TRBV20-1 to TRBJ1-2; tentatively, D is TRBD1 (6 bases). The length of the CDR3 is 15 residues. Germline values: CDR1 DFQATT, CDR2 SNEGSKA (reference sequence). V lost 0 bases, J lost 4 bases, and 15 bases lay in between. The CDR3 sequence is CSARDKDRYSYGYTF. The CDR3 DNA follows: TGCAGTGCTAGAGACAAGGACAGATATAGCTATGGCTACACCTTC.

This clonotype turned up a few times. The rearrangement uses TRBV4-1 and TRBJ2-5, with D perhaps TRBD2 (5 bases). The CDR3 runs to 13 residues. Germline V CDR1 and CDR2: MGHRA, YSYEKL. V was trimmed by 4 bases and J by 3 bases, leaving 9 bases between them. As DNA, the CDR3 is TGCGCCAGCAGCCCTAGGACTGAAGAGACCCAGTACTTC. Residues: CASSPRTEETQYF.

This clonotype was detected many times. This sequence joins TRBV12-3 or TRBV12-4 and TRBJ2-1, with 9 bases that match TRBD2. V was clipped by 3 bases and J by 8 bases; unmatched bases: 5. The CDR3 consists of 14 residues. The CDR3 DNA follows: TGTGCCAGCAGTTTGCGGGGGGGGCTCGATGAGCAGTTCTTC. It yields the protein CASSLRGGLDEQFF.

The J gene is TRBJ1-1, the V gene TRBV29-1; 8 bases line up with TRBD1. Germline values: CDR1 SQVTM, CDR2 ANQGSEA. This CDR3 spans 17 amino acids. Germline trimming cut 4 bases from V and 4 bases from J; bases unmatched to any gene: 17. The CDR3 here is CSVAPAGGQGRFTEAFF. Here the CDR3 DNA reads TGCAGCGTTGCTCCTGCCGGTGGACAGGGTAGATTCACTGAAGCTTTCTTT.

This clonotype occurred a few times. Since a much larger clone is just one base distant, this may be a read error. V and J are TRBV5-1 and TRBJ1-1; no clear D. The CDR3 length is 12 residues. Germline V gene data show CDR1 as SGHRS and CDR2 as YFSETQ. CDR3 sequence: CASTGSNTEALF. In nucleotides, the CDR3 is TGCGCCAGCACCGGCAGTAACACTGAAGCTCTCTTT.

At least ten counts were recorded for this clonotype. The chain couples TRBV5-1 to TRBJ1-2; 8 nucleotides line up with TRBD1. The CDR3 is 17 residues long. Germline assignment: CDR1 SGHRS and CDR2 YFSETQ. V gave up 10 bases and J gave up 3 bases; unmatched junction bases: 20. The chain's CDR3 is CAPKGGQGAQHYYGYTF. CDR3 in DNA: TGCGCCCCCAAAGGGGGGCAGGGGGCGCAACATTACTATGGCTACACCTTC.

The sample holds many counts of this clonotype. This rearrangement joins TRBV2 to TRBJ2-5; 8 positions match TRBD1. Trimming at V came to 8 bases and at J to 5 bases, leaving 10 bases not matched to a gene. Germline assignment: CDR1 SNHLY and CDR2 FYNNEI. The CDR3 has 14 residues. CDR3 amino acids: CASQPTGVKETQYF. CDR3 nucleotide sequence: TGTGCCAGCCAGCCGACAGGGGTTAAGGAGACCCAGTACTTC.

In this sample, this clonotype turned up many times. This chain joins TRBV3-1 and TRBJ1-6, with TRBD1 matching over 7 bases. The CDR3 is 16 amino acids. The trim removed 4 bases at V and 10 bases at J, leaving 13 bases unmatched. Germline CDR1 and CDR2: LGHDT and YNNKEL (reference sequence). The CDR3 nucleotides are TGTGCCAGCAGCCTCAGGGGGAGAGGATATGGGTCACCCCTCCACTTT. Translating gives CASSLRGRGYGSPLHF.

This clonotype was found many times. CDR3 sequence reads: CASSLGVDSYEQYF. The CDR3 DNA reads TGTGCCAGCAGCTTGGGGGTTGACTCCTACGAGCAGTACTTC. V and J are TRBV5-5 and TRBJ2-7; D not resolved. Germline V gives CDR1 SGHKS, CDR2 YYEKEE (reference sequence). V lost 0 bases and J lost 0, with 7 bases in between. The CDR3 covers 14 residues. The full variable domain, with the rest looked up from reference TRBV5-5 and TRBJ2-7, is DAGVTQSPTHLIKTRGQQVTLRCSPISGHKSVSWYQQVLGQGPQFIFQYYEKEERGRGNFPDRFSARQFPNYSSELNVNALLLGDSALYLCASSLGVDSYEQYFGPGTRLTVT.